One and the same sample provided the 29 T cell receptor beta chains below, sequenced in a study of cytomegalovirus exposure and HLA in healthy donors. A multiplex PCR was run with 60 Vbeta primers and 13 Jbeta primers. The method was immunoSEQ multiplex PCR; TCRdb's version includes in-frame clones alone and lacks a portion of them. This table has about 180,000 clones, roughly 82% appearing once. The material sequenced was PBMCs. The receptors were sampled from a man between 40 and 49 years old in good health and CMV-seronegative.

The chain links TRBV15 to TRBJ1-4; no reliable D call. CDR3 length: 15 amino acids. The V gene lost 1 base and the J gene lost 8 bases, with 14 bases spanning the gap. CDR1 and CDR2 from the germline V gene are LNHNV and YYDKDF (reference sequence). The CDR3 DNA is TGTGCCACCAGCAGAGGGCCGGGTACGGAGGAAAAACTGTTTTTT. This sequence encodes CATSRGPGTEEKLFF. Complete variable domain (other parts from reference TRBV15 and TRBJ1-4): DAMVIQNPRYQVTQFGKPVTLSCSQTLNHNVMYWYQQKSSQAPKLLFHYYDKDFNNEADTPDNFQSRRPNTSFCFLDIRSPGLGDTAMYLCATSRGPGTEEKLFFGSGTQLSVL.

This chain links TRBV5-4 with TRBJ2-3; 9 bases map to TRBD1. CDR1 is SGHNT and CDR2 is YYREEE in the germline V gene (reference sequence). After removal of 4 bases from V and 1 base from J, the junction contained 7 bases not matched to a gene. CDR3 size: 16 residues. The CDR3 loop reads CASSAGQGPGTDTQYF. The CDR3 region has the DNA TGTGCCAGCAGCGCCGGACAGGGGCCTGGCACAGATACGCAGTATTTT.

The chain recombines TRBV6-5 with TRBJ2-1; perhaps TRBD1 as D (6 bases). In germline, CDR1 is MNHEY, CDR2 SVGAGI. The V end was cut by 5 bases, the J end by 1 base, with 12 bases between. This CDR3 has 15 amino acids. CDR3 DNA sequence: TGTGCCAGCAGTGCTACCGGGACATCCTACAATGAGCAGTTCTTC. Its translation: CASSATGTSYNEQFF.

The gene calls are TRBV4-3 and TRBJ1-2; TRBD1 agrees at 11 bases. Germline CDR1 LGHNA, CDR2 YSLEER. This CDR3 has 19 residues. V was pared by 4 bases and J by 1 base, with 14 bases of the junction left unmatched. CDR3 bases: TGCGCCAGCAGCCGAAGCCGGGACAGGGGGATCGGGGTTAACTATGGCTACACCTTC. This encodes CASSRSRDRGIGVNYGYTF.

This rearrangement joins TRBV9 to TRBJ2-7, with unresolved D. CDR1 and CDR2 from the germline V gene are SGDLS and YYNGEE. Trimming took 0 bases from V and 3 from J, leaving 16 bases between them. The CDR3 sequence is 16 residues long. The DNA for the CDR3 is TGTGCCAGCAGCGTAGAATCGGGTGTGTCAAACTACGAGCAGTACTTC. Translating it yields CASSVESGVSNYEQYF.

This clone is classed as medium-sized. The chain couples TRBV6-6 to TRBJ1-5; a weak D match, TRBD1 (6 bases). The CDR3 loop spans 15 amino acids. V was pared by 2 bases and J by 2 bases, with 10 bases between. Looked up from germline, CDR1 is MNHNY and CDR2 is SVGAGI (reference sequence). In nucleotides, the CDR3 is TGTGCCAGCAGTTACGAGGGGGGGCGCAATCAGCCCCAGCATTTT. This sequence encodes CASSYEGGRNQPQHF.

As for this clone: This CDR3 is also generated by other DNA sequences in the sample. This rearrangement joins TRBV18 to TRBJ1-5; D is perhaps TRBD1 (5 bases). Per the germline V gene, CDR1 is KGHSH and CDR2 is LQKENI. There are 13 residues in the CDR3. V lost 3 bases, J lost 7 bases, and 10 bases lay in between. CDR3 in DNA: TGTGCCAGCTCACCGACTGGGGCCCAGCCCCAGCATTTT. Protein: CASSPTGAQPQHF.

The genes are TRBV5-4 and TRBJ2-2; TRBD1 agrees at 7 bases. CDR1 and CDR2 from the germline V gene are SGHNT and YYREEE (reference sequence). The CDR3 spans 17 residues. The junction had 6 bases not matched to a gene; V was cut back by 0 bases and J by 1 base. CDR3 region: CASSLDVTGKNTGELFF. The CDR3 DNA reads TGTGCCAGCAGCTTGGATGTGACAGGGAAGAACACCGGGGAGCTGTTTTTT.

The V gene is TRBV7-3, the J gene TRBJ1-5; unclear D gene. The CDR3 has 11 residues. Germline V gives CDR1 SGHTA, CDR2 FQGTGA. Trimming pared 9 bases from V and 8 bases from J, leaving 11 bases between. The CDR3 coding sequence is TGTGCCAGATTTCTACTTGAGCCCCAGCATTTT. Its translation is CARFLLEPQHF. Based on the CDR3 plus reference TRBV7-3 and TRBJ1-5, the full variable domain is GAGVSQTPSNKVTEKGKYVELRCDPISGHTALYWYRQSLGQGPEFLIYFQGTGAADDSGLPNDRFFAVRPEGSVSTLKIQRTERGDSAVYLCARFLLEPQHFGDGTRLSIL.

The chain has TRBV7-2 and TRBJ2-7; D gene ambiguous. This CDR3 spans 12 amino acids. Trimming took 1 base from V and 2 from J, leaving 3 bases between them. CDR1 and CDR2 (germline): SGHTA, FQGNSA. CDR3: CASSLGAYEQYF. The DNA for the CDR3 is TGTGCCAGCAGCTTAGGCGCCTACGAGCAGTACTTC.

This clone appeared a single time. The chain joins TRBV11-2 to TRBJ2-2; 7 bases agree with TRBD1. The CDR3 covers 15 residues. Looked up from germline, CDR1 is SGHAT and CDR2 is FQNNGV. V was pared by 2 bases and J by 5 bases, with 5 bases of the junction left unmatched. The CDR3 DNA sequence: TGTGCCAGCAGCTTATTTTCCAGGGGGACCGGGGAGCTGTTTTTT. It codes for CASSLFSRGTGELFF.

The J gene is TRBJ1-1, the V gene TRBV7-3; 8 bases fit TRBD1. The J segment lost 1 base and the V segment lost 0 bases, leaving 4 bases of the junction unmatched. The CDR3 covers 16 residues. Germline V CDR1 and CDR2: SGHTA, FQGTGA. In DNA form, the CDR3 reads TGTGCCAGCAGCTTAACGTATGGGACAGGGAACACTGAAGCTTTCTTT. It specifies CASSLTYGTGNTEAFF.

The CDR3 region has the DNA TGTGCCAGCAGTTCCCGACTAGCGGGAGGGGCCTACGAGCAGTACTTC. Protein: CASSSRLAGGAYEQYF. The gene calls are TRBV27 and TRBJ2-7; 14 bases are shared with TRBD2. The germline CDR1 and CDR2 sequences are MNHEY and SMNVEV (reference sequence). The V gene end was trimmed by 4 bases and the J gene end by 2 bases; junction bases not matched to a gene: 4. The CDR3 sequence is 16 residues long.

The chain recombines TRBV7-2 with TRBJ2-3, with TRBD2 matching 9 bases. This CDR3 is 16 amino acids long. Trimming at V came to 1 base and at J to 9 bases, leaving 11 bases not matched to a gene. Per germline, CDR1 SGHTA and CDR2 FQGNSA. CDR3 region: CASSLGSGRGRGTQYF. In DNA form, the CDR3 reads TGTGCCAGCAGCTTAGGTAGCGGGAGAGGCCGGGGGACGCAGTATTTT.

This chain links TRBV30 with TRBJ2-2; 8 nucleotides line up with TRBD1. The CDR3 is made up of 15 amino acids. The ends lost 5 bases at V and 6 bases at J; junction bases unmatched: 11. Germline V lookup: CDR1 GTSNPN, CDR2 SVGIG (reference sequence). CDR3 amino acids: CAWGQGRGRAGELFF. CDR3 nucleotides: TGTGCCTGGGGCCAAGGCAGGGGGCGCGCCGGGGAGCTGTTTTTT.

This chain joins TRBV7-6 and TRBJ2-3; maybe TRBD2 (6 bases). V shed 5 bases and J shed 1 base, with 13 bases lying between them. The CDR3 loop spans 15 amino acids. Germline lookup yields CDR1 SGHVS and CDR2 FNYEAQ. In DNA, the CDR3 is TGTGCCAGCAGCCCTAGGGGAGGTGGCACAGATACGCAGTATTTT. Translating gives CASSPRGGGTDTQYF.

The rearrangement joins TRBV5-6 to TRBJ1-3; D remains unclear. Trimming took off 4 bases at V and 9 bases at J, with 17 bases between the two ends. CDR1 SGHDT and CDR2 YYEEEE come from the germline V gene. This CDR3 region has 14 residues. The chain's CDR3 is CASSQPAGNPTIYF. The CDR3, as DNA: TGTGCCAGCAGCCAGCCTGCGGGGAATCCCACCATATATTTT.

The chain uses TRBV29-1 and TRBJ2-1, with D unresolved. The germline V gene encodes CDR1 SQVTM and CDR2 ANQGSEA. Trimming took off 4 bases at V and 3 bases at J, with 4 bases between the two ends. The CDR3 length is 11 residues. DNA of the CDR3: TGCAGCGTTGCCATCTACAATGAGCAGTTCTTC. Its protein is CSVAIYNEQFF.

This chain links TRBV29-1 with TRBJ2-1, with a weak D call TRBD1 (6 bases). This CDR3 spans 13 amino acids. Trimming took off 7 bases at V and 3 bases at J, with 13 bases between the two ends. Germline CDR1 SQVTM, CDR2 ANQGSEA. The CDR3 protein is CSAETGYYNEQFF. Here the CDR3 DNA reads TGCAGCGCCGAAACAGGGTACTACAATGAGCAGTTCTTC.

CDR3 residues: CASSYLRDRVTETQYF. The DNA of the CDR3 is TGTGCCAGCAGTTACCTGCGGGACAGGGTAACGGAGACCCAGTACTTC. This rearrangement joins TRBV6-9 to TRBJ2-5; TRBD1 aligns across 9 bases. J lost 5 bases, V lost 3 bases, and 10 bases had no gene match. CDR1 MNHGY and CDR2 SVAAGI come from the germline V gene. The CDR3 runs to 16 residues.

The chain links TRBV29-1 to TRBJ1-1; possibly TRBD1 for D (5 bases). Trimming shortened V by 7 bases and J by 0 bases, and 12 bases separated the two germline ends. The germline V gene has CDR1 SQVTM and CDR2 ANQGSEA. The CDR3 loop spans 13 amino acids. In DNA, the CDR3 is TGCAGCGGCCAACAGGAAATGAACACTGAAGCTTTCTTT. Its translation: CSGQQEMNTEAFF.

The chain is built from TRBV5-6 and TRBJ1-1; 8 nucleotides align to TRBD1. The CDR3 covers 17 residues. Trimming removed 0 bases from V and 1 base from J; junction bases left unmatched: 8. CDR1 and CDR2 from the germline V gene are SGHDT and YYEEEE. In DNA form, the CDR3 reads TGTGCCAGCAGCTTGGGTCAGGGGGCCACGCGGAACACTGAAGCTTTCTTT. It codes for CASSLGQGATRNTEAFF. Combining the CDR3 with reference TRBV5-6 and TRBJ1-1 gives the whole variable domain DAGVTQSPTHLIKTRGQQVTLRCSPKSGHDTVSWYQQALGQGPQFIFQYYEEEERQRGNFPDRFSGHQFPNYSSELNVNALLLGDSALYLCASSLGQGATRNTEAFFGQGTRLTVV.

V is TRBV4-3 and J is TRBJ2-1; D may be TRBD1 (6 bases). The length of the CDR3 is 14 residues. The germline V and J ends were trimmed by 3 bases and 7 bases, with 13 bases remaining between them. Germline loops: CDR1 LGHNA, CDR2 YSLEER. In DNA form, the CDR3 reads TGCGCCAGCAGCCACTACAGGGAAAGGAATGAGCAGTTCTTC. As protein: CASSHYRERNEQFF.

The chain employs TRBV7-9 and TRBJ1-3, with 9 bases fitting TRBD1. Germline V gene data show CDR1 as SEHNR and CDR2 as FQNEAQ (reference sequence). This CDR3 contains 14 residues. V dropped 8 bases and J dropped 5; count of bases not matched to a gene: 7. CDR3 loop: CASGRDRDRNTIYF. The CDR3 DNA is TGTGCCAGCGGTCGGGACAGGGATAGAAACACCATATATTTT.

This chain uses TRBV9 with TRBJ1-6, with TRBD1 as a possible D gene (5 bases). V was cut by 4 bases and J by 7 bases, with 15 bases left in between. CDR1 SGDLS and CDR2 YYNGEE come from the germline V gene. The CDR3 spans 15 residues. The CDR3 protein is CASSPREGRNSPLHF. In DNA, the CDR3 is TGTGCCAGCAGCCCCAGGGAGGGTAGGAATTCACCCCTCCACTTT. Supplemented by reference TRBV9 and TRBJ1-6, the full variable domain reads DSGVTQTPKHLITATGQRVTLRCSPRSGDLSVYWYQQSLDQGLQFLIQYYNGEERAKGNILERFSAQQFPDLHSELNLSSLELGDSALYFCASSPREGRNSPLHFGNGTRLTVT.

This clone showed up just once. The V gene is TRBV14, the J gene TRBJ2-7; D may be TRBD2 (5 bases). V shed 1 base and J shed 2 bases, with 9 bases lying between them. The CDR3 is made up of 14 amino acids. CDR1 is SGHDN and CDR2 is FVKESK in the germline V gene. The CDR3 here is CASSQGRGPYEQYF. CDR3 DNA: TGTGCCAGCAGCCAAGGACGGGGTCCCTACGAGCAGTACTTC.

The chain joins TRBV6-4 to TRBJ2-7, with D possibly being TRBD1 (6 bases). Germline-derived CDR1 and CDR2 are MRHNA and SNTAGT. V lost 0 bases and J 4 bases, leaving 19 bases between the germline ends. The CDR3 contains 17 residues. In DNA, the CDR3 is TGTGCCAGCAGTGACTCGAACGTTCAGGGGAAAAGTTACGAGCAGTACTTC. The encoded protein is CASSDSNVQGKSYEQYF.

This chain joins TRBV6-6 and TRBJ2-3, with TRBD2 as a possible D gene (5 bases). Germline CDR1 MNHNY, CDR2 SVGAGI (reference sequence). With 6 bases removed from V and 0 bases from J, the gap between germline ends came to 13 bases. The CDR3 is 15 residues long. The CDR3 DNA sequence: TGTGCCAGCAGCACAGCGGCCGCTAGCACAGATACGCAGTATTTT. Encoded protein: CASSTAAASTDTQYF.

This chain joins TRBV6-5 and TRBJ1-2; no definite D call. The CDR3 loop spans 13 amino acids. Germline assignment: CDR1 MNHEY and CDR2 SVGAGI. Trimming left V 5 bases short and J 7 bases short, with 14 bases between. CDR3 bases: TGTGCCAGCAGTGAGAGAATTTTTGGTGGCTACACCTTC. This gives the protein CASSERIFGGYTF.